Sequencing of this T cell receptor (beta chain) was carried out in a study of patients and donors after allogeneic stem cell transplantation. TCRdb re-called the RT-PCR reads with MiXCR, one entry per CDR3 protein. The data show roughly 200,000 distinct CDR3 sequences, roughly 40% seen once. Germline CDR1 is SEHNR and CDR2 is FQNEAQ (reference sequence). The CDR3 runs to 13 residues. V lost 4 bases, J lost 6 bases, and 12 bases lay in between. The sequence came from a human donor who was either an allogeneic HSCT recipient or a stem cell or donor lymphocyte infusion donor (not recorded which). It is not recorded whose cells these are; they may come from a transplant donor. The chain links TRBV7-9 to TRBJ1-2; possibly TRBD1 for D (6 bases). What was sequenced was blood, either unsorted or a sorted T cell fraction (not recorded which). In DNA, the CDR3 is TGTGCCAGCAGCTCTGCGGACAGAGATGGCTACACCTTC. It is translated as CASSSADRDGYTF.